This entry is about one T cell receptor beta chain. Its binding antigen is unknown. Base qualities were left out, and no much larger clone turns up one base away. CDR1 and CDR2, per the germline V gene (reference sequence), are MNHNY and SVGAGI. Including the terminal cysteine and phenylalanine, the CDR3 comprises 15 residues. The DNA shown is the 45-base CDR3, in frame from base 1. V and J lose 6 bases and 2 bases, and a span of 13 bases separates them. The record originates from a study of cytomegalovirus exposure and HLA in healthy donors (dated by TCRdb to the late 2010s). As for the study more broadly: The 650 to 800 repertoires of the first cohort and the 120 or so validation repertoires were produced on the same platform, according to a later analysis. The aim of the study was to test whether cataloging public T cell receptors could identify signatures of past pathogen exposure. Besides the first cohort of approximately 710 subjects, a separate validation cohort made up of 120 different subjects was used. The study combined high-throughput TCR immunosequencing, statistical association of individual TCRs with disease status, and machine learning to predict cytomegalovirus infection status. Here is what the overall study found, with its caveats: The authors suggested that the approach could potentially be extended to other disease states and immunological phenotypes. A later analysis found that TCRs clustered in the first cohort also tended to co-occur in the roughly 120 validation repertoires, with more than 90% of cluster scores above 0. In the study, around 150 TCR beta chains were listed as associated with cytomegalovirus. Across donors, most TCR sequences were observed very rarely, whereas some public TCRs were present in many individuals. A later analysis lacked HLA typing for the validation cohort, so it scored co-occurrence in that cohort across all 120 repertoires. The classifier was reported to diagnose cytomegalovirus status with high specificity and sensitivity in both the original and validation cohorts. In vitro tests confirmed that a few of the cytomegalovirus-associated TCR beta chains recognize cytomegalovirus antigens.

The donors were included in the validation cohort of 90 to 150 subjects, a group kept apart from the roughly 670-subject first cohort. Libraries were built with the immunoSEQ multiplex PCR assay. The published analysis was carried out like this. A statistical classification framework was built for diagnosing cytomegalovirus status from the catalog of TCR beta chain sequences. TCRdb retrieved this table from immuneACCESS and kept in-frame rearrangements only. Not all clones are present; in checked studies, unresolved V genes account for under half, and no reason is known for the remainder. V and J calls and clone size are those listed in that table; D and trimming were worked out from the DNA. This sample gives 130,000 to 150,000 clones in total; about nine tenths of them show up just once. The top ten constitute approximately 3% of the sample.

The chain was built from TRBV6-6 and TRBJ2-2; TRBD1 is a possible D gene, resting on 6 matching bases. Source material: PBMCs. The sequence was collected from a man between 18 and 29 years old in good health and CMV-seronegative. The CDR3 in this case is CASSPGQINTGELFF. The nucleotide sequence is TGTGCCAGCAGCCCTGGACAGATTAACACCGGGGAGCTGTTTTTT.